The 2 T cell receptor beta chains below come from one sample, sequenced in a study of CD8 T cells in ankylosing spondylitis. One entry per CDR3 protein results from TCRdb running MiXCR on the 5' RACE reads. The sample records 150,000 to 250,000 distinct CDR3 sequences, roughly 13% being singletons. Sequencing used blood, either unsorted or a sorted T cell fraction (not recorded which). These receptors all stem from a male donor with ankylosing spondylitis or in good health (not recorded which).

This clonotype was picked up a small number of times. The rearrangement links TRBV10-2 to TRBJ2-7; TRBD2 might be the D (6 bases). Germline V gene sequence: CDR1 WSHSY, CDR2 SAAADI. The ends were cut back, 10 bases at V and 7 bases at J, with 11 bases in the middle. This CDR3 is built from 10 residues. The CDR3 coding sequence is TGCGCCACCGGGGGTGGGGAGCAGTACTTC. Translating it yields CATGGGEQYF.

This clonotype was seen a few times. The chain carries TRBV6-4 and TRBJ1-1; no reliable D call. V was pared by 4 bases and J by 3 bases, with 12 bases between. Germline V CDR1 and CDR2: MRHNA, SNTAGT. The CDR3 is made up of 14 amino acids. The CDR3 protein is CASSASGEYTEAFF. The CDR3 nucleotides are TGTGCCAGCAGTGCCTCAGGTGAATACACTGAAGCTTTCTTT.